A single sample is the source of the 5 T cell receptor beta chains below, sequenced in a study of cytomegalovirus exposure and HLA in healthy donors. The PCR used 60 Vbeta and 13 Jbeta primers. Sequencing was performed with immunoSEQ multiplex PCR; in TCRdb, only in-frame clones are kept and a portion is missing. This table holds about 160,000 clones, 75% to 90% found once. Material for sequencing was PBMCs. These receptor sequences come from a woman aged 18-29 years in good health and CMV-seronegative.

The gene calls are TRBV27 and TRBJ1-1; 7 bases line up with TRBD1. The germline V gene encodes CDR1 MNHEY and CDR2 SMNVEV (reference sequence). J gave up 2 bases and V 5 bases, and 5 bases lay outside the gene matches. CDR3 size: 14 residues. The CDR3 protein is CASSLGGLNTEAFF. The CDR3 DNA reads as TGTGCCAGCAGTCTAGGGGGCCTTAACACTGAAGCTTTCTTT.

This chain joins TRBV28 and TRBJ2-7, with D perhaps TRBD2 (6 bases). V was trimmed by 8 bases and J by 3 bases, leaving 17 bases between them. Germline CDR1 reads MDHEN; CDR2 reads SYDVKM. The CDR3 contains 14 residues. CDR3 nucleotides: TGTGCCAGCGGGAGTCCTGGACTAATCTACGAGCAGTACTTC. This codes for CASGSPGLIYEQYF.

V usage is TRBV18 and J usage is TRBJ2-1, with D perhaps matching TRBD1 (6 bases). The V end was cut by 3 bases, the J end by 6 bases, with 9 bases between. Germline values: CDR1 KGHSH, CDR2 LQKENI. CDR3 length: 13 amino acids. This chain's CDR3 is CASSPLQGNEQFF. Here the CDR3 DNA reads TGTGCCAGCTCACCCTTACAGGGCAATGAGCAGTTCTTC.

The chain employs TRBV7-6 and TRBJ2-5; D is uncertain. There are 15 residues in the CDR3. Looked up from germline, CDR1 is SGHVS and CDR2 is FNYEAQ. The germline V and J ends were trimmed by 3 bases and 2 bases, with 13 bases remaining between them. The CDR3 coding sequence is TGTGCCAGCAGCTTTCCTTACGGGTTACAAGAGACCCAGTACTTC. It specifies CASSFPYGLQETQYF.

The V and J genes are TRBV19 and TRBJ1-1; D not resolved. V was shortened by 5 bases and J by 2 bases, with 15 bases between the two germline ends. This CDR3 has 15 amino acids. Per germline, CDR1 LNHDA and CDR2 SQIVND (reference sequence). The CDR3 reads CASSRGFTPNTEAFF. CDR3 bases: TGTGCCAGTAGTCGAGGGTTTACCCCAAACACTGAAGCTTTCTTT.